This T cell receptor (beta chain) was identified during a study of T cell clones after liver transplantation. After removal of 1 base from V and 7 bases from J, the junction contained 9 bases not matched to a gene. The germline CDR1 and CDR2 sequences are MDHEN and SYDVKM. There are 18 residues in the CDR3. Some clones are missing from TCRdb's copy, which holds only in-frame ones; the method was immunoSEQ multiplex PCR. This sample has roughly 80,000 clones, with roughly 80% found just once. The V and J genes are TRBV28 and TRBJ2-2; 13 nucleotides agree with TRBD2. The clonotype was recovered from a human patient who received a liver transplant. Some T cells could come from the graft donor. This sample comprised CD4+ T cells from blood, obtained at the 22-month timepoint. In DNA, the CDR3 is TGTGCCAGCAGTTTATCCCTTGGACTAGCGGGAGTCATCGGGGAGCTGTTTTTT. Protein product: CASSLSLGLAGVIGELFF.